This TCR beta chain was recorded in a study of shared clonotypes between healthy human individuals. The protocol was immunoSEQ multiplex PCR, while the TCRdb copy is restricted to in-frame clones and leaves out a portion. The sample yields approximately 2.5 million clones, roughly 93% seen once. The germline V and J ends were trimmed by 6 bases and 2 bases, with 15 bases remaining between them. Germline V gives CDR1 MNHNS, CDR2 SASEGT. This CDR3 has 15 amino acids. Sample: naive CD4+ T cells from PBMCs. Noted subset: CD45RA+ positively selected. The receptor comes from a man aged 18 to 29 in good health. Some clones in this sample may be carry-over from other donors' samples. The chain carries TRBV6-1 and TRBJ2-3; no reliable D call. The CDR3 loop reads CASRGWLSSTDTQYF. CDR3 in DNA: TGTGCCAGCAGGGGTTGGCTGTCGTCCACAGATACGCAGTATTTT.